The rows below give T cell receptor beta chains drawn from one sample of a study of cytomegalovirus exposure and HLA in healthy donors. Assay used: immunoSEQ multiplex PCR; TCRdb lists only in-frame clones, some missing. The table has about 120,000 clones, roughly 79% seen once; the top ten hold less than 2.5%. Sequenced input: PBMCs. Receptor source: a woman between 35 and 50 years old in good health and CMV-seronegative. Both conserved end residues are part of each CDR3. The D gene is left open where the match is weak. Some rows mark clone size as missing; the rest say once, few, many or name a class of expanded clone.

abundance,d_gene,j_gene,v_gene,CDR3nt,CDR3aa
once,TRBD1,TRBJ2-2,TRBV19,TGTGCCAGTAGTCGATGGGACAGGGGGCACACCGGGGAGCTGTTTTTT,CASSRWDRGHTGELFF
.,.,TRBJ2-3,TRBV7-9,TGTGCCAGCAGCTTACTAGCAGATACGCAGTATTTT,CASSLLADTQYF
.,TRBD1,TRBJ2-5,TRBV5-8,TGTGCCAGCAGCCTGGGACAGGGTGTGGAGACCCAGTACTTC,CASSLGQGVETQYF
.,TRBD1,TRBJ2-2,TRBV30,TGTGCCTGGAGGCGACAGGGCAACACCGGGGAGCTGTTTTTT,CAWRRQGNTGELFF
.,TRBD1,TRBJ1-1,TRBV9,TGTGCCAGCAGCGCACGGGACAGTGAAGCTTTCTTT,CASSARDSEAFF
.,.,TRBJ2-7,TRBV11-2,TGTGCCAGCAGCAAACGGACAGAGCAGACCTACGAGCAGTACTTC,CASSKRTEQTYEQYF
.,TRBD1,TRBJ1-2,TRBV5-1,TGCGCCAGCAGCTTGGTTTCAGGGGGGAGCTATGGCTACACCTTC,CASSLVSGGSYGYTF
.,.,TRBJ1-6,TRBV7-9,TGTGCCAGCAGCTTAGATCGTCGGGTCTATAATTCACCCCTCCACTTT,CASSLDRRVYNSPLHF
.,TRBD1,TRBJ2-1,TRBV5-1,TGCGCCAGCAGCCCGGGACAGCTCTACAATGAGCAGTTCTTC,CASSPGQLYNEQFF
.,.,TRBJ2-1,TRBV19,TGTGCCAGTAGTATTTTGCAGGGCTCCTACAATGAGCAGTTCTTC,CASSILQGSYNEQFF
.,.,TRBJ1-2,TRBV5-6,TGTGCCAGCAGCTTGCGGCAGGGAAGGGCTAAGACTGGCTACACCTTC,CASSLRQGRAKTGYTF
.,.,TRBJ1-2,TRBV5-4,TGTGCCAGCAGCTTGGATGGGGGACAAAGGTTCTCGGGCTATGGCTACACCTTC,CASSLDGGQRFSGYGYTF
.,TRBD1,TRBJ1-5,TRBV23-1,TGCGCCAGCAGTCATCCGGTGGGGACAGGGGGCTATCAGCCCCAGCATTTT,CASSHPVGTGGYQPQHF
.,.,TRBJ2-7,TRBV5-1,TGCGCCAGCAGCGTGTCCAGCGGCGAGCAGTACTTC,CASSVSSGEQYF
once,.,TRBJ1-5,TRBV7-9,TGTGCCAGCAGCGCATCTGACAGGATGAGCAATCAGCCCCAGCATTTT,CASSASDRMSNQPQHF
.,.,TRBJ2-2,TRBV19,TGTGCCAGTAGTACCGGACAAAACACCGGGGAGCTGTTTTTT,CASSTGQNTGELFF
.,.,TRBJ2-1,TRBV30,TGTGCCTGGACGGGACTCTTAGTCCAGGCCAATGAGCAGTTCTTC,CAWTGLLVQANEQFF
.,TRBD2,TRBJ2-3,TRBV7-3,TGTGCCAGCAGCCCCGGACTAGCGGGGGGGTTTGGGGGGGCAGATACGCAGTATTTT,CASSPGLAGGFGGADTQYF
.,TRBD1,TRBJ1-4,TRBV19,TGTGCCAGTAGTATCCGAGGACAGGATCAACTGTTTTTT,CASSIRGQDQLFF
.,TRBD2,TRBJ2-7,TRBV11-2,TGTGCCAGCAGCTCGAGACTAGCGGGATCGGTCGAGCAGTACTTC,CASSSRLAGSVEQYF
.,.,TRBJ1-1,TRBV5-4,TGTGCCAGCAGCTTGGGCGGCAGGGGATCTGAAGCTTTCTTT,CASSLGGRGSEAFF
.,TRBD1,TRBJ2-2,TRBV9,TGTGCCAGCAGCCTCACTTCTGGGGCAGGGGGCACCGGGGAGCTGTTTTTT,CASSLTSGAGGTGELFF
.,TRBD2,TRBJ2-5,TRBV5-1,TGCGCCAGCAGCCCCGGTGGTAGCGGGGGAGGGGAGACCCAGTACTTC,CASSPGGSGGGETQYF
.,.,TRBJ2-6,TRBV14,TGTGCCAGCAGCCAAGATCCCCCGGGACATACGGGTTCTGGGGCCAACGTCCTGACTTTC,CASSQDPPGHTGSGANVLTF
.,TRBD1,TRBJ1-1,TRBV5-1,TGCGCCAGCGGAGGACAGGGCGTCCCCACTGAAGCTTTCTTT,CASGGQGVPTEAFF
.,TRBD1,TRBJ2-5,TRBV7-3,TGTGCCAGCAGCCCGCGGGACAGGGGGGAGACCCAGTACTTC,CASSPRDRGETQYF
.,.,TRBJ2-5,TRBV5-1,TGCGCCAGCAGCCCGCCACCCCGGGGGCAAGAGACCCAGTACTTC,CASSPPPRGQETQYF
.,.,TRBJ2-3,TRBV6-6,TGTGCCAGCAGTTACTCTTTCGAGCCTAAAATAGATACGCAGTATTTT,CASSYSFEPKIDTQYF
.,TRBD1,TRBJ2-5,TRBV7-2,TGTGCCAGCAGCACCCGACAGGGTCAGTACTTC,CASSTRQGQYF
.,.,TRBJ2-2,TRBV6-5,TGTGCCAGCAGTTACAGCCTTTACGAAGGGGAGCTGTTTTTT,CASSYSLYEGELFF
.,.,TRBJ1-2,TRBV18,TGTGCCAGCTCACACTCCGGGACACGTGGCTACACCTTC,CASSHSGTRGYTF
.,TRBD1,TRBJ1-2,TRBV10-3,TGTGCGTGCAGGGGACAGGACTATGGCTACACCTTC,CACRGQDYGYTF
.,.,TRBJ1-4,TRBV25-1,TGTGCCAGCAGTGAGGACAGAGTTAATGAAAAACTGTTTTTT,CASSEDRVNEKLFF
.,TRBD1,TRBJ1-2,TRBV28,TGTGCCAGCGTAGGACCGAAAGCGAGTAGGGACAGGGCTCGTGGCTACACCTTC,CASVGPKASRDRARGYTF
once,TRBD2,TRBJ2-1,TRBV5-1,TGCGCCAGCAGCTTTCTAGCGGGGGGGCCGAATGAGCAGTTCTTC,CASSFLAGGPNEQFF